This T cell receptor (beta chain) came from a study of blood T cell repertoires in COVID-19. Sequenced by immunoSEQ multiplex PCR; TCRdb stores in-frame clones only, minus some. This sample has 100,000 or so clones, with roughly 82% found just once. The CDR3 spans 13 residues. The germline V gene has CDR1 SGHNT and CDR2 YENEEA. V was shortened by 5 bases and J by 6 bases, with 8 bases between the two germline ends. The chain employs TRBV11-3 and TRBJ1-6; no firm D call. The sample comprised peripheral blood. The TCR comes from a man in his forties or fifties with active or convalescent COVID-19. CDR3 residues: CASSPGFNSPLHF. In nucleotides, the CDR3 is TGTGCCAGCAGCCCGGGGTTTAATTCACCCCTCCACTTT. Full variable domain (outside the CDR3, taken from reference TRBV11-3 and TRBJ1-6): EAGVVQSPRYKIIEKKQPVAFWCNPISGHNTLYWYLQNLGQGPELLIRYENEEAVDDSQLPKDRFSAERLKGVDSTLKIQPAELGDSAVYLCASSPGFNSPLHFGNGTRLTVT.